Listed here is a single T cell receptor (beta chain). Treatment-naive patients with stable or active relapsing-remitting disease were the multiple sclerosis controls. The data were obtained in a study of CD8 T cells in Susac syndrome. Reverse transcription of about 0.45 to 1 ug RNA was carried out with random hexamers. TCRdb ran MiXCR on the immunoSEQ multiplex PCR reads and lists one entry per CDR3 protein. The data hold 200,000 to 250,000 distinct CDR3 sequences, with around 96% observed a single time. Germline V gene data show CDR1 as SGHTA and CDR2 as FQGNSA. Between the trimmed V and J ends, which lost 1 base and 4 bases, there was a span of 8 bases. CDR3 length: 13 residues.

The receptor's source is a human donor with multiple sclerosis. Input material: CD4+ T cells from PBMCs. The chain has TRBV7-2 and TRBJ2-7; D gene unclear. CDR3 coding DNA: TGTGCCAGCAGCTTAGAGTTTTGGTACGAGCAGTACTTC. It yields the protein CASSLEFWYEQYF. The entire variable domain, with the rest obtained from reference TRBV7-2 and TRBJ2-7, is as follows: GAGVSQSPSNKVTEKGKDVELRCDPISGHTALYWYRQSLGQGLEFLIYFQGNSAPDKSGLPSDRFSAERTGGSVSTLTIQRTQQEDSAVYLCASSLEFWYEQYFGPGTRLTVT.